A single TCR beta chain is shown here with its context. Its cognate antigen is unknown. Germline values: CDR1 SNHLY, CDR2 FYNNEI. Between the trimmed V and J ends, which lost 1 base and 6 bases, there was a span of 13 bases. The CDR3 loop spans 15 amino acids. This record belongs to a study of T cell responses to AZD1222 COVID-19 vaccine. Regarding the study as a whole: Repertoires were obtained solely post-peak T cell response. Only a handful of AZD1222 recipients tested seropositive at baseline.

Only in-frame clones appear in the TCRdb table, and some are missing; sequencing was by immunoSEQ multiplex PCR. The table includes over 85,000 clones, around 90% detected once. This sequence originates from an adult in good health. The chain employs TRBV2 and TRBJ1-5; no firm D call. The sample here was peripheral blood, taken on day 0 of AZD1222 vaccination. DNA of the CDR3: TGTGCCAGCAGTGAAGGGCGAGCAGTCCGTCAGCCCCAGCATTTT. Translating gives CASSEGRAVRQPQHF.